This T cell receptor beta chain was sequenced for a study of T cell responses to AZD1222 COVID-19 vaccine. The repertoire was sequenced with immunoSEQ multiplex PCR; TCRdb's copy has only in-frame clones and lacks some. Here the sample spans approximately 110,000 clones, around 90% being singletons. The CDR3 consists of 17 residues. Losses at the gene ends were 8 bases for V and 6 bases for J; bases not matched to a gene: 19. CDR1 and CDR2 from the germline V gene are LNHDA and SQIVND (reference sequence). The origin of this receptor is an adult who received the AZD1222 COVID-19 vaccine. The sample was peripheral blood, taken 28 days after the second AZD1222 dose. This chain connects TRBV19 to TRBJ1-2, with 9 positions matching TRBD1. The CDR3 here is CASFRGQGLGERDGYTF. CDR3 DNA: TGTGCCAGTTTCCGGGGACAGGGATTGGGCGAGAGAGATGGCTACACCTTC.